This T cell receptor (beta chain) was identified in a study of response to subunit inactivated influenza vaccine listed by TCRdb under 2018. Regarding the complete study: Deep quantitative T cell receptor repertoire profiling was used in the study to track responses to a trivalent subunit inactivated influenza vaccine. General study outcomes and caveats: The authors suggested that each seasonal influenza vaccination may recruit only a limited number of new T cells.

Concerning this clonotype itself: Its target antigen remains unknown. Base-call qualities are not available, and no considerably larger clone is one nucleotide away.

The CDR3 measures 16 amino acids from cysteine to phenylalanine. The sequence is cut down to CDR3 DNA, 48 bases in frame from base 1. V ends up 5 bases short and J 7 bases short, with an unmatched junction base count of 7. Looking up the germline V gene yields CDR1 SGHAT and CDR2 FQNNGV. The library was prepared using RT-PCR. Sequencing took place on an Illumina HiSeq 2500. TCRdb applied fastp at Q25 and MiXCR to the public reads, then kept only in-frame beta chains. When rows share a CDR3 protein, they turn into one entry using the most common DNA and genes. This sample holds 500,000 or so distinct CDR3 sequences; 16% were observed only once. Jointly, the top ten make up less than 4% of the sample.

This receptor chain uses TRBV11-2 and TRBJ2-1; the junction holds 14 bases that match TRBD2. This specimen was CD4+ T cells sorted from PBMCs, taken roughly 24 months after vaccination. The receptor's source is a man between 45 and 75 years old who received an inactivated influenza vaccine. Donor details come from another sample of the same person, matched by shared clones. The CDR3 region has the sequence CASSRQRLAGGNEQFF. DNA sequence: TGTGCCAGCAGCCGCCAAAGACTAGCGGGAGGGAATGAGCAGTTCTTC. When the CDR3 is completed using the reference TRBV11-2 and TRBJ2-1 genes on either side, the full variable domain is EAGVAQSPRYKIIEKRQSVAFWCNPISGHATLYWYQQILGQGPKLLIQFQNNGVVDDSQLPKDRFSAERLKGVDSTLKIQPAKLEDSAVYLCASSRQRLAGGNEQFFGPGTRLTVL.